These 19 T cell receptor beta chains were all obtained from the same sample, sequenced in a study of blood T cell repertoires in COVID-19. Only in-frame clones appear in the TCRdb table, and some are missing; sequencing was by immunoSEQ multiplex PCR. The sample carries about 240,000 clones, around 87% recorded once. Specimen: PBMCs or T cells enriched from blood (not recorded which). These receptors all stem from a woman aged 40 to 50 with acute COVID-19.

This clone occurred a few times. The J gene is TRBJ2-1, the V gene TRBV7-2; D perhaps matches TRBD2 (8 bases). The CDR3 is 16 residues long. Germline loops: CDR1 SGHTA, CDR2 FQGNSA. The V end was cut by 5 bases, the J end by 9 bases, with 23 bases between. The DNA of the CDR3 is TGTGCCAGCAGCGGCAGGGGGGCGGGAGGTCCTACTGAGCAGTTCTTC. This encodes CASSGRGAGGPTEQFF.

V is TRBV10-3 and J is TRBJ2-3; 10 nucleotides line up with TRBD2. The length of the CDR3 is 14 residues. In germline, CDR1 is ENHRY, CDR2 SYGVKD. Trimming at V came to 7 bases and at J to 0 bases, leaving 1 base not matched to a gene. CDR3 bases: TGTGCCATCAAGACTAGCGGGAGCACAGATACGCAGTATTTT. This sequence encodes CAIKTSGSTDTQYF.

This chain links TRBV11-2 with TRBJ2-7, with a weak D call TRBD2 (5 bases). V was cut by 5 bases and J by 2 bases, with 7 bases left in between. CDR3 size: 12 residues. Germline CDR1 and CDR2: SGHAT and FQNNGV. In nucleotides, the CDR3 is TGTGCCAGCAGCCCCGGGACCTACGAGCAGTACTTC. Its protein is CASSPGTYEQYF.

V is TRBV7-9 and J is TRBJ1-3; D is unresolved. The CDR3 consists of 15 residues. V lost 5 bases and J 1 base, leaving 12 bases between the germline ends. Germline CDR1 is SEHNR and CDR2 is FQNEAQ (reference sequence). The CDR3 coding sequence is TGTGCCAGCAGCCCCAGCGGTCAGTCTGGAAACACCATATATTTT. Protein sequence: CASSPSGQSGNTIYF.

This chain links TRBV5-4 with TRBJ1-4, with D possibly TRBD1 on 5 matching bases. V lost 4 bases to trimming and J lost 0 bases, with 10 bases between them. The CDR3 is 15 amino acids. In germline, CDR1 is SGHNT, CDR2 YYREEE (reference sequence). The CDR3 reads CASSRRQSTNEKLFF. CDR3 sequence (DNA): TGTGCCAGCAGCAGGAGACAGTCAACTAATGAAAAACTGTTTTTT.

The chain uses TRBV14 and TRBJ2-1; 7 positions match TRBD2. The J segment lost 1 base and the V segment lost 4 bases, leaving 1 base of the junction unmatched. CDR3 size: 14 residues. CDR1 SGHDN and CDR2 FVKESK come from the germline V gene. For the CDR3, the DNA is TGTGCCAGCAGCCTCGGGAGGTCCTACAATGAGCAGTTCTTC. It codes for CASSLGRSYNEQFF.

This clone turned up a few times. CDR3: CASSSFGGTKETQYF. In DNA, the CDR3 is TGCGCCAGCAGCTCCTTCGGGGGTACGAAAGAGACCCAGTACTTC. The J gene is TRBJ2-5, the V gene TRBV5-1, with a possible D match to TRBD2 (6 bases). The ends were cut back, 3 bases at V and 3 bases at J, with 15 bases in the middle. Germline CDR1 SGHRS, CDR2 YFSETQ. The CDR3 sequence is 15 residues long.

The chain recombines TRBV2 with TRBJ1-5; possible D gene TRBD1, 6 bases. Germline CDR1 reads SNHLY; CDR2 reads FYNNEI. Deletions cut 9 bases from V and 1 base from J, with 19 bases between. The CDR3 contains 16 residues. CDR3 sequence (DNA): TGTGCCAGTAGACCTCCGACAGGTTTCAGCAATCAGCCCCAGCATTTT. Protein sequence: CASRPPTGFSNQPQHF.

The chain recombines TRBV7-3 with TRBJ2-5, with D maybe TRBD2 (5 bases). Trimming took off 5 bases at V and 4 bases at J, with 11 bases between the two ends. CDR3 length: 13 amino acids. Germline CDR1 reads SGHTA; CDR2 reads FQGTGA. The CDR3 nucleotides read TGTGCCAGCAGCCCCAGTCGGGGAGAGACCCAGTACTTC. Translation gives CASSPSRGETQYF.

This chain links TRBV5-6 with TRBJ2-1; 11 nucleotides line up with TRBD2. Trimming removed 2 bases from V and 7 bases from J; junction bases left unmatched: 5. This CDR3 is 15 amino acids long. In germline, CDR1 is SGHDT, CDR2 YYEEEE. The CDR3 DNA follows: TGTGCCAGCAGCTTCAGGTCTAGCGGGAGGAATGAGCAGTTCTTC. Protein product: CASSFRSSGRNEQFF.

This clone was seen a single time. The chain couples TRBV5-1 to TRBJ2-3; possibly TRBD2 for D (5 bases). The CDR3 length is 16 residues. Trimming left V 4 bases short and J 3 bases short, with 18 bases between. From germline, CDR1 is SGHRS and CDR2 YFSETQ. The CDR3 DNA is TGCGCCAGCAGCCCCCGCCCGGGGAGCGAGACAGATACGCAGTATTTT. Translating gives CASSPRPGSETDTQYF.

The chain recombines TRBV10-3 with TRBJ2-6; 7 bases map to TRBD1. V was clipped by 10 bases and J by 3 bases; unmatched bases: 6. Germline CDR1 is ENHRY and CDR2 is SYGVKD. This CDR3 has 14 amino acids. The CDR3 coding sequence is TGTGCCACGACAGGGTCGGATGGGGCCAACGTCCTGACTTTC. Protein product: CATTGSDGANVLTF.

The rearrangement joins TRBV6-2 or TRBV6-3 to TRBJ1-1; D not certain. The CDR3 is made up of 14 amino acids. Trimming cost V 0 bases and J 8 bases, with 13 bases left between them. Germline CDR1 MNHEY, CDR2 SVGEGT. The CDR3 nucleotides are TGTGCCAGCAGTTACTCCACCGAAGGCAGGGAAGCTTTCTTT. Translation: CASSYSTEGREAFF.

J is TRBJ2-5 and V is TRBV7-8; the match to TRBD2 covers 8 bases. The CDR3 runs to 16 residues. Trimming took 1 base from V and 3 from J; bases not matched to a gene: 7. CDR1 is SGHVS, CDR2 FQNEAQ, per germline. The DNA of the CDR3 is TGTGCCAGCAGCTTAGGGTACCTGACTAGCGAAGAGACCCAGTACTTC. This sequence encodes CASSLGYLTSEETQYF.

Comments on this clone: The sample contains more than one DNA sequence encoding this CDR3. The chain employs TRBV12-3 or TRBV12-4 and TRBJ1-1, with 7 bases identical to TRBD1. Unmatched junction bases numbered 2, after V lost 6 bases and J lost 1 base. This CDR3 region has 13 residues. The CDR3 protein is CASSRQGNTEAFF. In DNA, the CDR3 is TGTGCCAGCAGCCGACAGGGGAACACTGAAGCTTTCTTT.

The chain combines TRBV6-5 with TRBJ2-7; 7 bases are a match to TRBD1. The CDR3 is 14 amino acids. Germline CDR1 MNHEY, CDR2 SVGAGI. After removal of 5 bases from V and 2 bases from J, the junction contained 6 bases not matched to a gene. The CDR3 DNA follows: TGTGCCAGCAGTAAGCCCGGGACAGCCTACGAGCAGTACTTC. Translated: CASSKPGTAYEQYF.

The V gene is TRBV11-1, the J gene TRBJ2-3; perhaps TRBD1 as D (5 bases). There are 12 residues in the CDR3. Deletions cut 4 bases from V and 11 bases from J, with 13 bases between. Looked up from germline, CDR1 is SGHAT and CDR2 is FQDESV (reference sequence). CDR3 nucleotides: TGTGCCAGCAGCTCGGACACAGGAGTGCAGTATTTT. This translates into CASSSDTGVQYF. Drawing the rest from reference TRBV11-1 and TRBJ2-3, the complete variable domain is EAEVAQSPRYKITEKSQAVAFWCDPISGHATLYWYRQILGQGPELLVQFQDESVVDDSQLPKDRFSAERLKGVDSTLKIQPAELGDSAMYLCASSSDTGVQYFGPGTRLTVL.

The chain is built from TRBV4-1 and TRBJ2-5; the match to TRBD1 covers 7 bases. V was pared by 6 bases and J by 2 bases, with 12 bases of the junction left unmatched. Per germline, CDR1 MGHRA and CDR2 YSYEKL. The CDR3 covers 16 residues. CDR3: CASSPPGQSRQETQYF. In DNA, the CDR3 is TGCGCCAGCAGTCCGCCGGGACAGAGCCGACAAGAGACCCAGTACTTC.

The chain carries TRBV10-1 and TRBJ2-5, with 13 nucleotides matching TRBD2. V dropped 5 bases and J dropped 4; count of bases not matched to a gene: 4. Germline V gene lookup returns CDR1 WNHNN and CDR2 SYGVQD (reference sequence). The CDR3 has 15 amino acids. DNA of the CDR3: TGCGCCAGCAGTTCGGGACTAGCGGGATCAGAGACCCAGTACTTC. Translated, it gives CASSSGLAGSETQYF.